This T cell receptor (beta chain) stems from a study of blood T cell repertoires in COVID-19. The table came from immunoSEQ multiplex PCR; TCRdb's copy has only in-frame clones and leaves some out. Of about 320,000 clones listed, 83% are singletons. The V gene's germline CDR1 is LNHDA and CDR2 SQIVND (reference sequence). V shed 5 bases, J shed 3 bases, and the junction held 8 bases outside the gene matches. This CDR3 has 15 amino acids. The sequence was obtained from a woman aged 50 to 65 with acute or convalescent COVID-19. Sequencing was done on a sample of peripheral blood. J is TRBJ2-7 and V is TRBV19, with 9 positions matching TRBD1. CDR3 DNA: TGTGCCAGTAGTCCTCGGACAGGGGCAAGCTACGAGCAGTACTTC. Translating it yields CASSPRTGASYEQYF.